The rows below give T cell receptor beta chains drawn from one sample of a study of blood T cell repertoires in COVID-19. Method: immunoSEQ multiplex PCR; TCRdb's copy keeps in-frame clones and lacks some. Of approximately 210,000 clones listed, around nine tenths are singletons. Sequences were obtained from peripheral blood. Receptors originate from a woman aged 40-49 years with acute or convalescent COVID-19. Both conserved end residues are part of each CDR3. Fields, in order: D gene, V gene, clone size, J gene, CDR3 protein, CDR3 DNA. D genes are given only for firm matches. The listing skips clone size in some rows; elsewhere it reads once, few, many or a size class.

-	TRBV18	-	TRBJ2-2	CASSLLTTDTGELFF	TGTGCCAGCTCACTCCTTACGACAGACACCGGGGAGCTGTTTTTT
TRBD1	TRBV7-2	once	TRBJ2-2	CASSRGQGGWTGELFF	TGTGCCAGCAGCCGCGGACAGGGAGGTTGGACCGGGGAGCTGTTTTTT
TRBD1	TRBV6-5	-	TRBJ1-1	CASSRDRVEAFF	TGTGCCAGCAGCAGAGACAGGGTCGAAGCTTTCTTT
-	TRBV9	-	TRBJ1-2	CASSVDGRDHGYTF	TGTGCCAGCAGCGTAGACGGCAGGGATCATGGCTACACCTTC
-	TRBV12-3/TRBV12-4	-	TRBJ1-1	CASSPPWSTEAFF	TGTGCCAGCAGTCCACCTTGGAGCACTGAAGCTTTCTTT
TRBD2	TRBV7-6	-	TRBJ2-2	CASSPIAGGLLGTGELFF	TGTGCCAGCAGCCCGATAGCGGGGGGGCTATTAGGCACCGGGGAGCTGTTTTTT
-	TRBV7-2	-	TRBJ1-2	CASSYYQGNYGYTF	TGTGCCAGCAGCTATTATCAGGGGAACTATGGCTACACCTTC
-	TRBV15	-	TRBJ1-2	CATSRESDSTYGYTF	TGTGCCACCAGCAGAGAAAGCGACAGCACCTATGGCTACACCTTC
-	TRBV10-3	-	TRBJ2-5	CAISEPLGRGRETQYF	TGTGCCATCAGTGAGCCACTGGGCAGGGGTCGTGAGACCCAGTACTTC
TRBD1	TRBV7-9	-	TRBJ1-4	CASSLGQIATNEKLFF	TGTGCCAGCAGCTTGGGACAGATAGCAACTAATGAAAAACTGTTTTTT
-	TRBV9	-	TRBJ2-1	CASSVERGAPPNEQFF	TGTGCCAGCAGCGTAGAACGGGGGGCCCCACCCAATGAGCAGTTCTTC
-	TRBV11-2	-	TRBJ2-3	CASSLGTQGHNTDTQYF	TGTGCCAGCAGCTTAGGAACACAGGGACATAACACAGATACGCAGTATTTT
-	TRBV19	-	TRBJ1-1	CASSKVTDPINTEAFF	TGTGCCAGTAGTAAAGTAACAGACCCGATAAACACTGAAGCTTTCTTT
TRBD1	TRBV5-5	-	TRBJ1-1	CASSFTGVNTEAFF	TGTGCCAGCAGCTTCACAGGGGTGAACACTGAAGCTTTCTTT
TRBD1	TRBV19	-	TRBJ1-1	CASSMAGQNMNTEAFF	TGTGCCAGTAGTATGGCGGGACAGAACATGAACACTGAAGCTTTCTTT
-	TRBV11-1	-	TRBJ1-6	CASSSRGEGSPLHF	TGTGCCAGCAGCTCCAGGGGCGAGGGATCACCCCTCCACTTT
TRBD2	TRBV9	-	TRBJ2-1	CASSDPGTSGYNEQFF	TGTGCCAGCAGTGACCCCGGGACTAGCGGATACAATGAGCAGTTCTTC
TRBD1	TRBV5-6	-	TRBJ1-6	CASSSGQIYNSPLHF	TGTGCCAGCAGCTCGGGACAGATTTATAATTCACCCCTCCACTTT
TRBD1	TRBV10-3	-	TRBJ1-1	CAIRATGLNTEAFF	TGTGCCATCAGGGCGACAGGGTTGAACACTGAAGCTTTCTTT
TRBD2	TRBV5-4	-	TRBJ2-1	CASSAGLAEYNEQFF	TGTGCCAGCAGCGCTGGACTAGCGGAATACAATGAGCAGTTCTTC
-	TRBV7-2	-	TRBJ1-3	CASSLWSSGNTIYF	TGTGCCAGCAGCTTGTGGAGCTCTGGAAACACCATATATTTT
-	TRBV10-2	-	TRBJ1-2	CASSPGEVRFHGYTF	TGCGCCAGCAGTCCGGGGGAAGTACGATTCCATGGCTACACCTTC
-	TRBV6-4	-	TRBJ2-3	CASSDEAGSTDTQYF	TGTGCCAGCAGTGACGAGGCGGGCAGCACAGATACGCAGTATTTT
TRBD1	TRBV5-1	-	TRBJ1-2	CASSTLWTGGGYTF	TGCGCCAGCAGCACCCTCTGGACAGGTGGCGGCTACACCTTC
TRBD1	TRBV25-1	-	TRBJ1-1	CASSDTLGQGGRAFF	TGTGCCAGCAGTGACACTCTCGGACAGGGCGGCCGAGCTTTCTTT
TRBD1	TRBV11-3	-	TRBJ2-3	CASSSGQGASTDTQYF	TGTGCCAGCAGCTCTGGACAGGGGGCTAGCACAGATACGCAGTATTTT
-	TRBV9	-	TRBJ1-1	CASSVSRSNTEAFF	TGTGCCAGCAGCGTCTCCAGGTCGAACACTGAAGCTTTCTTT
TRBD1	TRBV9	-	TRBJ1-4	CASSVVGTGLFVLFF	TGTGCCAGCAGCGTAGTCGGGACAGGCCTATTCGTACTGTTTTTT
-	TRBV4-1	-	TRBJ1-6	CASSQHRDNSPLHF	TGCGCCAGCAGCCAGCACAGAGATAATTCACCCCTCCACTTT
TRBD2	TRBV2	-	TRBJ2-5	CASTFSGGQETQYF	TGTGCCAGCACCTTTAGCGGGGGTCAAGAGACCCAGTACTTC
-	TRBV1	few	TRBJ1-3	CTSTPGSGNTIYF	TGCACCAGCACCCCAGGCTCTGGAAACACCATATATTTT
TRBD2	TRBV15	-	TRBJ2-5	CATSRDLAGGQETQYF	TGTGCCACCAGCAGAGATCTAGCGGGGGGGCAAGAGACCCAGTACTTC
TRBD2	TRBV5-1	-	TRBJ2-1	CASSLGGGAYNEQFF	TGCGCCAGCAGCTTGGGCGGGGGGGCCTACAATGAGCAGTTCTTC
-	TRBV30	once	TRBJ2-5	CAWTSGRGETQYF	TGTGCCTGGACCTCAGGAAGGGGAGAGACCCAGTACTTC
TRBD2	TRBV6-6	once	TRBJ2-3	CASSLLAGDADTQYF	TGTGCCAGCAGCCTACTAGCGGGGGACGCAGATACGCAGTATTTT
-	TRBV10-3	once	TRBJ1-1	CAIIRQGQAPTEAFF	TGTGCCATCATACGGCAGGGGCAGGCTCCCACTGAAGCTTTCTTT
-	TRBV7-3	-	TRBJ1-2	CASSLAPGPNYGYTF	TGTGCCAGCAGCTTAGCCCCAGGTCCTAACTATGGCTACACCTTC
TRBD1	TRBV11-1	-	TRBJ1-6	CASSLRTGYSPLHF	TGTGCCAGCAGCTTACGGACAGGGTATTCACCCCTCCACTTT
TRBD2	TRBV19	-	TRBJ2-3	CATTRGGGARRTDTQYF	TGTGCCACCACCCGAGGCGGGGGGGCGCGGAGGACAGATACGCAGTATTTT
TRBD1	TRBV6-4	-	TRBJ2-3	CASSDSMGQGADTQYF	TGTGCCAGCAGTGACTCGATGGGACAGGGGGCAGATACGCAGTATTTT
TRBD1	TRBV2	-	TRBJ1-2	CASSTTRQGTFDNYGYTF	TGTGCCAGCAGTACAACGAGACAGGGGACATTTGATAACTATGGCTACACCTTC
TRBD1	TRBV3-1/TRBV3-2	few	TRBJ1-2	CASSQGGRGFSGYTF	TGTGCCAGCAGCCAAGGGGGCAGGGGGTTCTCTGGCTACACCTTC
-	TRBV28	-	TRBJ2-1	CASSWSNGGNEQFF	TGTGCCAGCAGTTGGTCCAACGGAGGCAATGAGCAGTTCTTC
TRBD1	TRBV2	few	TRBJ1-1	CASSESGGGTEAFF	TGTGCCAGCAGTGAATCAGGGGGCGGCACTGAAGCTTTCTTT
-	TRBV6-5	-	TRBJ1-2	CASKRGYGYTF	TGTGCCAGCAAGAGAGGTTATGGCTACACCTTC
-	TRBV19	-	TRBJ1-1	CASRGNRAGAFF	TGTGCCAGTCGTGGCAACAGGGCAGGGGCTTTCTTT
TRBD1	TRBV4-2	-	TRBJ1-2	CASNRDRGNYGYTF	TGTGCCAGCAACCGGGACAGGGGGAACTATGGCTACACCTTC
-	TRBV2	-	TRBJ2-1	CASSGRSLLRDEQFF	TGTGCCAGCAGTGGCCGGTCGCTACTTCGCGATGAGCAGTTCTTC
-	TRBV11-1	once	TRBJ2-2	CASSLRRTGELFF	TGTGCCAGCAGCTTAAGGCGGACCGGGGAGCTGTTTTTT
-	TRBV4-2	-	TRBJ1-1	CASSQEAGSENTEAFF	TGTGCCAGCAGCCAAGAGGCCGGGTCTGAGAACACTGAAGCTTTCTTT
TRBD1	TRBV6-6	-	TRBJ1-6	CASSDDRDSPLHF	TGTGCCAGCAGTGACGACAGGGATTCACCCCTCCACTTT
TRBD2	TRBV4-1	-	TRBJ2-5	CASSQEERGGGKETQYF	TGCGCCAGCAGCCAAGAAGAGCGCGGGGGGGGGAAAGAGACCCAGTACTTC